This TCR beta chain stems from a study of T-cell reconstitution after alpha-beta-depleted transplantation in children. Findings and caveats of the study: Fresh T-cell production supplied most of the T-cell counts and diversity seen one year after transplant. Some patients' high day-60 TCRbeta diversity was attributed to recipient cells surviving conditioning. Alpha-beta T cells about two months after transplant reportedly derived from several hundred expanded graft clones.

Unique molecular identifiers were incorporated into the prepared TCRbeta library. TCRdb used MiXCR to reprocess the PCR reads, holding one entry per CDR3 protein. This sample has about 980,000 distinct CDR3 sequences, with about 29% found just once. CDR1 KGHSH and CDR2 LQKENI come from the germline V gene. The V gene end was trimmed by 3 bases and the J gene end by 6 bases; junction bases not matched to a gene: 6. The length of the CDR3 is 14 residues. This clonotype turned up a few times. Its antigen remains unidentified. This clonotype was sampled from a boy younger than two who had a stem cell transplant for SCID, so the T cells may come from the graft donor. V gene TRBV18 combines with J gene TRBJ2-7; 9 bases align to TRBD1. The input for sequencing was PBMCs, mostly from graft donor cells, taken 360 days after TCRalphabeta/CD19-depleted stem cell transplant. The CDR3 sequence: CASSPGQGWSEQYF. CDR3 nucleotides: TGTGCCAGCTCACCGGGACAGGGTTGGTCCGAGCAGTACTTC.